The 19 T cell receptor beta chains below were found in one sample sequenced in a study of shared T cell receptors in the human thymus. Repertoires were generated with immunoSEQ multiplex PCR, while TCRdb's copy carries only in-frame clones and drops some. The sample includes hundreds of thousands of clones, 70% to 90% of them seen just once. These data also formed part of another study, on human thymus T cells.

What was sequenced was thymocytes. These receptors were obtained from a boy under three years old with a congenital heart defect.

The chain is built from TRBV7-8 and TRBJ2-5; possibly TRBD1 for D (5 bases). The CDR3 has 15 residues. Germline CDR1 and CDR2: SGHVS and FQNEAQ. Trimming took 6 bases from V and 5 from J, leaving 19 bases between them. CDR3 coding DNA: TGTGCCAGCAGACTTAACAGGAACACTTTGGAGACCCAGTACTTC. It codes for CASRLNRNTLETQYF.

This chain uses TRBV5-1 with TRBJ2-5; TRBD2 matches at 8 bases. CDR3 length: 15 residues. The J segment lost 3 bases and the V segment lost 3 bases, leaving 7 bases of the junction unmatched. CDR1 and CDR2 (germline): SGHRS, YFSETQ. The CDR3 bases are TGCGCCAGCAGCTGGGGACTAGTAAACGAAGAGACCCAGTACTTC. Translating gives CASSWGLVNEETQYF. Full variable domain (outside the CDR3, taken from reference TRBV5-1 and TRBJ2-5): KAGVTQTPRYLIKTRGQQVTLSCSPISGHRSVSWYQQTPGQGLQFLFEYFSETQRNKGNFPGRFSGRQFSNSRSEMNVSTLELGDSALYLCASSWGLVNEETQYFGPGTRLLVL.

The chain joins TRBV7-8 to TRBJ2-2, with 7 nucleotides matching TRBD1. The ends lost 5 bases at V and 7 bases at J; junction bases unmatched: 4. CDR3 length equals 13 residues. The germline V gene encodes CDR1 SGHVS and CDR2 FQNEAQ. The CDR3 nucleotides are TGTGCCAGCAGCGACAGGGCGGGCGGGGAGCTGTTTTTT. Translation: CASSDRAGGELFF.

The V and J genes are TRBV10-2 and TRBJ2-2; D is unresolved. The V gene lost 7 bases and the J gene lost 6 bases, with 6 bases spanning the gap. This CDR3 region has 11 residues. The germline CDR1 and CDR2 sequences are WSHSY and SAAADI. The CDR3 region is CASTFAGELFF. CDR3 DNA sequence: TGCGCCAGCACCTTCGCCGGGGAGCTGTTTTTT.

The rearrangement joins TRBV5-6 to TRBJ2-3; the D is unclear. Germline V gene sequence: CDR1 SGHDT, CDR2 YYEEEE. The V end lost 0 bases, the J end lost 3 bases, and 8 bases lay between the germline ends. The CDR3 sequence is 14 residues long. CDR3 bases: TGTGCCAGCAGCTTGGTAAGAGAAACAGATACGCAGTATTTT. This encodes CASSLVRETDTQYF. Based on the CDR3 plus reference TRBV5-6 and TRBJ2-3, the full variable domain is DAGVTQSPTHLIKTRGQQVTLRCSPKSGHDTVSWYQQALGQGPQFIFQYYEEEERQRGNFPDRFSGHQFPNYSSELNVNALLLGDSALYLCASSLVRETDTQYFGPGTRLTVL.

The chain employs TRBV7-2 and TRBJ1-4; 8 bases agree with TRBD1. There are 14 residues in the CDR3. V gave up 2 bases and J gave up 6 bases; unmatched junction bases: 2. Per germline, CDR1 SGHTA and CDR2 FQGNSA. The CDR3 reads CASSLPDRDEKLFF. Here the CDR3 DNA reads TGTGCCAGCAGCTTACCGGACAGGGATGAAAAACTGTTTTTT.

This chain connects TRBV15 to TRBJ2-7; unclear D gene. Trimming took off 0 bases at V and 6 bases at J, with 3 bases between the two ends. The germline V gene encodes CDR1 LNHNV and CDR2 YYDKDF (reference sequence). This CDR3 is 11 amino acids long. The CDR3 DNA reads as TGTGCCACCAGCAGAGATCTCGAGCAGTACTTC. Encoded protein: CATSRDLEQYF.

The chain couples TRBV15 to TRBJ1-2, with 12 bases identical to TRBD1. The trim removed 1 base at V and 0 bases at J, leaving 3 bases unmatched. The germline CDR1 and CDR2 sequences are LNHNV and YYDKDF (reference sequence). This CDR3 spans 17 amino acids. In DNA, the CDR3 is TGTGCCACCAGCAGAGGGGACAGGGGGCACCCTAACTATGGCTACACCTTC. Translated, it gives CATSRGDRGHPNYGYTF.

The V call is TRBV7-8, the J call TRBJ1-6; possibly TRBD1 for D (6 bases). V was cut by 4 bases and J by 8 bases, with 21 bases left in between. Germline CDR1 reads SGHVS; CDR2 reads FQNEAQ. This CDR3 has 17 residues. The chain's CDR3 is CASSSTGFLGLDSPLHF. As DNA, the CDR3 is TGTGCCAGCAGCTCCACAGGGTTTCTAGGTTTGGATTCACCCCTCCACTTT.

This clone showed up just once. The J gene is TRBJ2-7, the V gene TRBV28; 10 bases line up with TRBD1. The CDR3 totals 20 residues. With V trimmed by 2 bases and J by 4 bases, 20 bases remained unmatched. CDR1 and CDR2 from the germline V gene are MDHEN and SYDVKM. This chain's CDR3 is CASSLPPPGQGFEAKYEQYF. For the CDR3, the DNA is TGTGCCAGCAGTTTACCACCTCCGGGACAGGGGTTTGAAGCAAAGTACGAGCAGTACTTC.

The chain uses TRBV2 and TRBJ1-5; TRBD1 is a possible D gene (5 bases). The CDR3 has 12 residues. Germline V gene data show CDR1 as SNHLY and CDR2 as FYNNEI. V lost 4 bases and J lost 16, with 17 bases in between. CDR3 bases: TGTGCCAGCAGTGTGGGAGGGCAGGGAGACCATTTT. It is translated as CASSVGGQGDHF.

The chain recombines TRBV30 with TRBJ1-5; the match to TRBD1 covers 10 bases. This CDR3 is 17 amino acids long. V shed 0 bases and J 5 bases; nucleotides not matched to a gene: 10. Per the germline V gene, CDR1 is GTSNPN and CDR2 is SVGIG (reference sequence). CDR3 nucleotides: TGTGCCTGGAGTGTACACAAGACAGGGGGCTTTGATCAGCCCCAGCATTTT. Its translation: CAWSVHKTGGFDQPQHF.

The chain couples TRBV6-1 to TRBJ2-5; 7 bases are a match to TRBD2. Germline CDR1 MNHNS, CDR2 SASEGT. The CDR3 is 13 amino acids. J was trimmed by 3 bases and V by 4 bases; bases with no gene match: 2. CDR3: CASSAAGEETQYF. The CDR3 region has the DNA TGTGCCAGCAGTGCGGCGGGGGAAGAGACCCAGTACTTC.

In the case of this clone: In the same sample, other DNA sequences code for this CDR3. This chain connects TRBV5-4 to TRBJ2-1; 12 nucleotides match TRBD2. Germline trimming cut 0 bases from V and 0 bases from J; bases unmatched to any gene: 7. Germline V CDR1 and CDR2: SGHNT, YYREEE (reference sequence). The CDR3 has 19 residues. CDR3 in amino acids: CASSLALAGGLSSYNEQFF. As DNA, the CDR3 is TGTGCCAGCAGCTTGGCACTAGCGGGAGGTCTGAGCTCCTACAATGAGCAGTTCTTC.

The CDR3 DNA reads TGTGCCAGCAGCCCCCGGGGGGAGGGCCCCGATACGCAGTATTTT. Its translation: CASSPRGEGPDTQYF. The rearrangement links TRBV9 to TRBJ2-3; 7 bases line up with TRBD2. The CDR3 is 15 amino acids. V dropped 4 bases and J dropped 6; count of bases not matched to a gene: 11. Germline V gene data show CDR1 as SGDLS and CDR2 as YYNGEE.

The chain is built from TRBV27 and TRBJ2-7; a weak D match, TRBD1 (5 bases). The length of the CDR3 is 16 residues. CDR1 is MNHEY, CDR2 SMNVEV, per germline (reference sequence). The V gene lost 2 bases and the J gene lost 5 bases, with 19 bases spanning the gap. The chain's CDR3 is CASSLRRSQGWDEQYF. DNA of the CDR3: TGTGCCAGCAGTTTACGACGAAGTCAGGGATGGGACGAGCAGTACTTC.

CDR3 in amino acids: CASSEGLYSNQPQHF. CDR3 coding DNA: TGTGCCAGCAGTGAGGGGCTATATAGCAATCAGCCCCAGCATTTT. V and J are TRBV25-1 and TRBJ1-5; perhaps TRBD1 as D (5 bases). Germline lookup yields CDR1 MGHDK and CDR2 SYGVNS. This CDR3 is built from 15 residues. Trimming removed 3 bases at V and 0 bases at J, with 9 bases between.

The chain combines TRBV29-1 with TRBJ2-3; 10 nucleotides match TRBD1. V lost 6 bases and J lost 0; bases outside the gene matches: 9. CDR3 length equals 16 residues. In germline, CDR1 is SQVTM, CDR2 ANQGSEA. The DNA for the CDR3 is TGCAGCGTCCCGGGACAGGGGTGGATCAGCACAGATACGCAGTATTTT. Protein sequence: CSVPGQGWISTDTQYF.

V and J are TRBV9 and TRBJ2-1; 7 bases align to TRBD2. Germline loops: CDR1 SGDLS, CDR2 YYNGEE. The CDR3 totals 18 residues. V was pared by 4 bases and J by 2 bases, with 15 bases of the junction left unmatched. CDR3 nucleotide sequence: TGTGCCAGCAGCTCCCAAAAGAAAGCGGGATATCCCTACAATGAGCAGTTCTTC. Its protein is CASSSQKKAGYPYNEQFF. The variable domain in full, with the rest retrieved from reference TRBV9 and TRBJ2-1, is DSGVTQTPKHLITATGQRVTLRCSPRSGDLSVYWYQQSLDQGLQFLIQYYNGEERAKGNILERFSAQQFPDLHSELNLSSLELGDSALYFCASSSQKKAGYPYNEQFFGPGTRLTVL.